These 8 T cell receptor beta chains originate from one sample sequenced in a study of T cells in Graves' hyperthyroidism and ophthalmopathy. The source material, RNA transcripts, was used to amplify TCR beta CDR3 regions. With the HTBI primer set, the TCR CDR3 went through a first round of RT-PCR. MiXCR was run by TCRdb on the multiplex PCR reads, yielding one entry per CDR3 protein. The sample consists of 500,000 to 550,000 distinct CDR3 sequences, about 20% of them appearing once. Sequences were obtained from blood. Receptors originate from a man aged 18 to 35 with Graves' hyperthyroidism.

This clonotype was seen at least ten times. This chain joins TRBV20-1 and TRBJ1-1; D is unresolved. Trimming cost V 5 bases and J 2 bases, with 9 bases left between them. This CDR3 is 12 amino acids long. The V gene's germline CDR1 is DFQATT and CDR2 SNEGSKA (reference sequence). The CDR3 is CSAVGINTEAFF. The DNA of the CDR3 is TGCAGTGCTGTTGGAATAAACACTGAAGCTTTCTTT.

This clonotype has just a few counts. The chain combines TRBV7-9 with TRBJ1-1; 8 nucleotides agree with TRBD1. After removal of 5 bases from V and 0 bases from J, the junction contained 5 bases not matched to a gene. This CDR3 has 15 residues. Germline CDR1 reads SEHNR; CDR2 reads FQNEAQ (reference sequence). The CDR3 sequence: CASSTWTGMNTEAFF. The CDR3 region has the DNA TGTGCCAGCAGCACCTGGACAGGGATGAACACTGAAGCTTTCTTT. Drawing the rest from reference TRBV7-9 and TRBJ1-1, the complete variable domain is DTGVSQNPRHKITKRGQNVTFRCDPISEHNRLYWYRQTLGQGPEFLTYFQNEAQLEKSRLLSDRFSAERPKGSFSTLEIQRTEQGDSAMYLCASSTWTGMNTEAFFGQGTRLTVV.

The table lists this clonotype with many counts. J is TRBJ2-7 and V is TRBV2; D might be TRBD2 (6 bases). The ends were cut back, 4 bases at V and 1 base at J, with 11 bases in the middle. The CDR3 totals 14 residues. Germline CDR1 and CDR2: SNHLY and FYNNEI. The CDR3 DNA follows: TGTGCCAGCAGTGGAGGGACTCCGTCCTACGAGCAGTACTTC. This translates into CASSGGTPSYEQYF.

A word on this clonotype: This may be a read error, as it is one base from a much larger clone. Since no conserved phenylalanine or tryptophan closes the CDR3, a read error is the likely cause. The chain employs TRBV7-9 and TRBJ1-1; 7 nucleotides agree with TRBD1. The germline CDR1 and CDR2 sequences are SEHNR and FQNEAQ (reference sequence). With V trimmed by 4 bases and J by 4 bases, 6 bases remained unmatched. The CDR3 sequence is 14 residues long. The chain's CDR3 is CASSSRQGTTEAFY. The CDR3 nucleotides read TGTGCCAGCAGCTCCCGACAGGGAACCACTGAAGCTTTCTAT.

The chain combines TRBV30 with TRBJ1-1; tentative D call: TRBD1 (5 bases). This CDR3 spans 14 amino acids. Trimming removed 5 bases at V and 1 base at J, with 14 bases between. Germline CDR1 and CDR2: GTSNPN and SVGIG (reference sequence). This CDR3 is CAWVPGFGNTEAFF. CDR3 nucleotides: TGTGCCTGGGTTCCAGGGTTTGGGAACACTGAAGCTTTCTTT.

This clonotype was seen repeatedly, ten times or more. The chain joins TRBV6-1 to TRBJ1-5; TRBD1 is a possible D gene (6 bases). V lost 7 bases, J lost 6 bases, and 16 bases lay in between. Germline CDR1 reads MNHNS; CDR2 reads SASEGT. This CDR3 spans 14 amino acids. CDR3 nucleotides: TGTGCCAGCAAACAACCAGGGGCCGGTCAGCCCCAGCATTTT. Translation gives CASKQPGAGQPQHF.

The genes are TRBV6-5 and TRBJ1-6; D is possibly TRBD1 (5 bases). Germline CDR1 MNHEY, CDR2 SVGAGI. The CDR3 extends over 17 amino acids. Trimming took off 2 bases at V and 0 bases at J, with 11 bases between the two ends. The CDR3 sequence is CASSYRGPSSYNSPLHF. In DNA, the CDR3 is TGTGCCAGCAGTTACCGGGGCCCGAGCTCCTATAATTCACCCCTCCACTTT.

Here the CDR3 DNA reads TGTGCCAGCAGCTTGGGCAGGGGGCAAGGGGAGCAGTACTTC. It translates to CASSLGRGQGEQYF. The genes are TRBV5-5 and TRBJ2-7, with TRBD1 matching 8 bases. V was clipped by 0 bases and J by 7 bases; unmatched bases: 6. This CDR3 region has 14 residues. The germline V gene encodes CDR1 SGHKS and CDR2 YYEKEE (reference sequence).